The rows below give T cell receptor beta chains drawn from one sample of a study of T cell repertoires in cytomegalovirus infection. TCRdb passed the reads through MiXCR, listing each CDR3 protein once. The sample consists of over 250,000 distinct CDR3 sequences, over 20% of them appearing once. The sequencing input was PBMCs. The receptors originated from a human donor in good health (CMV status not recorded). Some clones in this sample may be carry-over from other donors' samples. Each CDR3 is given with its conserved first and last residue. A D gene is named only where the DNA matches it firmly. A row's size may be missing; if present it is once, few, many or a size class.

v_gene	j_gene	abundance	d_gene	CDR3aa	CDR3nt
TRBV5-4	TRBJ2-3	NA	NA	CASSLAAPGTQYF	TGTGCCAGCAGCTTGGCGGCTCCGGGGACGCAGTATTTT
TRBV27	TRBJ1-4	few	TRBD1	CASSSDRVAVGSEKLFF	TGTGCCAGCAGTTCAGACAGGGTCGCGGTGGGGAGCGAAAAACTGTTTTTT
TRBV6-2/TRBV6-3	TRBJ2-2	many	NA	CASSYRRTGELFF	TGTGCCAGCAGTTATAGGAGGACCGGGGAGCTGTTTTTT
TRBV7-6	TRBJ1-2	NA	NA	CASSLERDGYGYTF	TGTGCCAGCAGCTTAGAGAGGGACGGCTATGGCTACACCTTC
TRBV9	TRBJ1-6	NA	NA	CASSTRTENSPLHF	TGTGCCAGCAGCACGCGGACGGAAAATTCACCCCTCCACTTT
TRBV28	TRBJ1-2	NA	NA	CASSSNQGSYGYTF	TGTGCCAGCAGTTCCAATCAGGGAAGCTATGGCTACACCTTC
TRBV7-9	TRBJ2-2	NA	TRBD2	CASSRGESTGELFF	TGTGCCAGCAGCCGGGGGGAGTCCACCGGGGAGCTGTTTTTT
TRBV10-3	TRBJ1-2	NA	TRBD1	CAIRRQGADRYGYTF	TGTGCCATCAGAAGACAGGGGGCGGACCGGTATGGCTACACCTTC
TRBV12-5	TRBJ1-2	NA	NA	CASGLEGVNYGYTF	TGTGCTAGTGGTTTGGAGGGAGTAAACTATGGCTACACCTTC
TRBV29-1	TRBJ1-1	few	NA	CSVVEVVNTEAFF	TGCAGCGTTGTTGAGGTTGTGAACACTGAAGCTTTCTTT
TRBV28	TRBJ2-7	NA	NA	CASSLELSPKGYYEQYF	TGTGCCAGCAGTTTGGAGCTTTCCCCGAAGGGTTACTACGAGCAGTACTTC
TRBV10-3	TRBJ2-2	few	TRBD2	CAISDDLSGGRNTGELFF	TGTGCCATCAGTGATGATCTCTCGGGGGGACGAAACACCGGGGAGCTGTTTTTT
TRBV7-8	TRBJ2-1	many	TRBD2	CASSPLLAGGYNEQFF	TGTGCCAGCAGCCCCCTACTAGCGGGAGGCTACAATGAGCAGTTCTTC
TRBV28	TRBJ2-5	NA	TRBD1	CASRRQGRETQYF	TGTGCCAGCAGGAGACAGGGGAGAGAGACCCAGTACTTC
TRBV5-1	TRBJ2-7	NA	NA	CASSFSTGYEQYF	TGCGCCAGCAGCTTTTCGACGGGGTACGAGCAGTACTTC
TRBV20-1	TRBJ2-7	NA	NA	CSASRHEQYF	TGCAGTGCTAGTCGCCACGAGCAGTACTTC
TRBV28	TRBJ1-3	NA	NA	CASSLTGNTIYF	TGTGCCAGCAGTTTAACGGGAAACACCATATATTTT
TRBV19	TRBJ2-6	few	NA	CASSADPGLPSGANVLTF	TGTGCCAGTAGTGCCGACCCGGGTCTCCCCTCTGGGGCCAACGTCCTGACTTTC
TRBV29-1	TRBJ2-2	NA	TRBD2	CSVDSGGSRSLPHTGELFF	TGCAGCGTTGATAGCGGGGGTAGCAGGTCTCTACCTCACACCGGGGAGCTGTTTTTT
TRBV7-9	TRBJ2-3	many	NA	CASSLGTASTDTQYF	TGTGCCAGCAGCTTAGGGACGGCTAGCACAGATACGCAGTATTTT
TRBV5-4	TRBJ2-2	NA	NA	CASAGTGELFF	TGTGCCAGCGCGGGGACCGGGGAGCTGTTTTTT
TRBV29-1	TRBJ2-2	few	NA	CSVPSSGLNTGELFF	TGCAGCGTCCCCTCAAGCGGTCTGAACACCGGGGAGCTGTTTTTT
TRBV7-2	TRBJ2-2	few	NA	CASSLDTWGSITGELFF	TGTGCCAGCAGCTTAGATACGTGGGGCAGCATCACCGGGGAGCTGTTTTTT
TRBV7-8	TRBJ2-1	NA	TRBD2	CASSFAGVDNEQFF	TGTGCCAGCAGCTTTGCGGGAGTGGACAATGAGCAGTTCTTC
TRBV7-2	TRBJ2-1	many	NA	CASSSSGVQGEQFF	TGTGCCAGCAGTTCAAGCGGGGTGCAGGGGGAGCAGTTCTTC
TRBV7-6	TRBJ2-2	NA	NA	CASSLGPVTGELFF	TGTGCCAGCAGCTTGGGGCCCGTTACCGGGGAGCTGTTTTTT
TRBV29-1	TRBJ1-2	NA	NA	CSTSRGIYGYTF	TGCAGCACTTCCAGGGGCATCTATGGCTACACCTTC
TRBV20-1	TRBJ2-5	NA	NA	CSAREWGKETQYF	TGCAGTGCTAGGGAGTGGGGAAAAGAGACCCAGTACTTC
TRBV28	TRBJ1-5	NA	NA	CASSLQVRPQHF	TGTGCCAGCAGTTTACAGGTCCGGCCCCAGCATTTT
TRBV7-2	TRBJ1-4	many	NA	CASSPRTGTNEKLFF	TGTGCCAGCAGCCCGCGGACCGGAACTAATGAAAAACTGTTTTTT
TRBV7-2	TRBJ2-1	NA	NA	CASRPGGGGNEQFF	TGTGCCAGCAGACCAGGGGGGGGGGGGAATGAGCAGTTCTTC
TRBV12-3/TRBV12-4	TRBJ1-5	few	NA	CASSLRSGVGGLQPQHF	TGTGCCAGCAGTTTACGTTCAGGAGTTGGGGGGCTTCAGCCCCAGCATTTT
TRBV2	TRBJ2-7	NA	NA	CASSGDPNEQYF	TGTGCCAGCAGTGGTGATCCCAACGAGCAGTACTTC
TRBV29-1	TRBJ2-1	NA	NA	CSVDRTAGSSYNEQFF	TGCAGCGTTGATCGAACGGCGGGGAGCTCCTACAATGAGCAGTTCTTC
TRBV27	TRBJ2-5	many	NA	CASSLQGSAEETQYF	TGTGCCAGCAGTCTACAGGGTTCCGCCGAAGAGACCCAGTACTTC
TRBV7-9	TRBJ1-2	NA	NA	CASSSTSLKRRGYTF	TGTGCCAGCAGCTCAACCTCTCTAAAGAGACGTGGCTACACCTTC
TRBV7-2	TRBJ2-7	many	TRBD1	CASSRDRGPYEQYF	TGTGCCAGCAGCCGGGACAGGGGTCCCTACGAGCAGTACTTC
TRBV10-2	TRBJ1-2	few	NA	CASSAQGFGYGYTF	TGCGCCAGCAGTGCTCAGGGATTCGGTTATGGCTACACCTTC
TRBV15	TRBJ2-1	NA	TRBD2	CATSRDYGGSKNEQFF	TGTGCCACCAGCAGAGATTACGGCGGGAGTAAGAATGAGCAGTTCTTC
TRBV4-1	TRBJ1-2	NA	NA	CASSQDIHYGYTF	TGCGCCAGCAGCCAAGATATCCACTATGGCTACACCTTC
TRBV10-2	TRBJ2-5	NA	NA	CASRSGRGRETQYF	TGCGCCAGCAGAAGCGGCAGGGGACGAGAGACCCAGTACTTC
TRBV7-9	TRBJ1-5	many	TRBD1	CASSPRQGGEPQHF	TGTGCCAGCAGCCCAAGACAGGGGGGAGAGCCCCAGCATTTT
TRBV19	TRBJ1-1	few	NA	CASSNGVNTEAFF	TGTGCCAGTAGTAACGGGGTTAACACTGAAGCTTTCTTT
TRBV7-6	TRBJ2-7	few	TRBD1	CASSRTGQGVYEQYF	TGTGCCAGCAGTCGAACGGGACAGGGTGTGTACGAGCAGTACTTC
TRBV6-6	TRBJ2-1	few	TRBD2	CASSMLAGGSYNEQFF	TGTGCCAGCAGCATGTTAGCGGGGGGATCATACAATGAGCAGTTCTTC
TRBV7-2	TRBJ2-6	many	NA	CASSLGSSGANVLTF	TGTGCCAGCAGCTTAGGGAGCTCTGGGGCCAACGTCCTGACTTTC
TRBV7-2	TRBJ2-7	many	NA	CASSFTGTESSYEQYF	TGTGCCAGCAGCTTCACCGGGACGGAGAGCTCCTACGAGCAGTACTTC
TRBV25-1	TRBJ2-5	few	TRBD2	CASSEYGGEETQYF	TGTGCCAGCAGTGAATACGGGGGGGAAGAGACCCAGTACTTC
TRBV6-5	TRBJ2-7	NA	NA	CATTGTESSYEQYF	TGTGCCACGACCGGGACGGAGAGCTCCTACGAGCAGTACTTC
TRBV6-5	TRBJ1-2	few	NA	CASSVAGLYGYTF	TGTGCCAGCAGTGTAGCAGGGTTATATGGCTACACCTTC
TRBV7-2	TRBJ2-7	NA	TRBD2	CASSPTSVSNEQYF	TGTGCCAGCAGCCCCACTAGCGTGTCCAACGAGCAGTACTTC
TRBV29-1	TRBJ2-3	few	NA	CSVDDGTDTQYF	TGCAGCGTAGACGACGGCACAGATACGCAGTATTTT
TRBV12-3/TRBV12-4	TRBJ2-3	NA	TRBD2	CASRWTSGRTDTQYF	TGTGCCAGCAGGTGGACTAGCGGGAGGACAGATACGCAGTATTTT
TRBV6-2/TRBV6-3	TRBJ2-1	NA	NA	CASSDRGYNNEQFF	TGTGCCAGCAGTGACCGGGGCTATAACAATGAGCAGTTCTTC
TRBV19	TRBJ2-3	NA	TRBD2	CASMTSGTDTQYF	TGTGCCAGTATGACTAGCGGCACAGATACGCAGTATTTT
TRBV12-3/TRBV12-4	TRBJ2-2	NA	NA	CASSIRGHGELFF	TGTGCCAGCAGTATCCGGGGGCACGGGGAGCTGTTTTTT
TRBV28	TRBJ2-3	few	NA	CASSLGATSDTQYF	TGTGCCAGCAGTTTAGGGGCCACATCAGATACGCAGTATTTT
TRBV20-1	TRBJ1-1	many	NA	CSASWGQGYTEAFF	TGCAGTGCTAGTTGGGGGCAGGGATACACTGAAGCTTTCTTT
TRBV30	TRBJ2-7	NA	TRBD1	CARDRGYEQYF	TGTGCCCGGGACAGGGGCTACGAGCAGTACTTC